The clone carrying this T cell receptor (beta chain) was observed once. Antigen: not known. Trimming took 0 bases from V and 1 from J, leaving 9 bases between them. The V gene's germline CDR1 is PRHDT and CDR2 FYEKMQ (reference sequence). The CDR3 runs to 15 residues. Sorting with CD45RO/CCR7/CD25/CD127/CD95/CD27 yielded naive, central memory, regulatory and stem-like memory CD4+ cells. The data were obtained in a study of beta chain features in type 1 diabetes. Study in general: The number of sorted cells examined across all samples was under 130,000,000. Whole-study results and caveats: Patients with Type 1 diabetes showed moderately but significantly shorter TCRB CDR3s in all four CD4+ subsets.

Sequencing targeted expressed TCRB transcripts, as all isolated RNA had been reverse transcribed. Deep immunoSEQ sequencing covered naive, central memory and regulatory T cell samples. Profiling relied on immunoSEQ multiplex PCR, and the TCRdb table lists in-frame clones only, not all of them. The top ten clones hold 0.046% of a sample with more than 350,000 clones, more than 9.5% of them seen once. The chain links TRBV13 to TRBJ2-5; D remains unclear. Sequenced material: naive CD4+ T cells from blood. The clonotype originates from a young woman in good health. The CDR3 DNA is TGTGCCAGCAGCTTAGGCCTGGGAACCCAAGAGACCCAGTACTTC. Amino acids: CASSLGLGTQETQYF. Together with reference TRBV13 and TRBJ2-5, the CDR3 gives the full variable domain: AAGVIQSPRHLIKEKRETATLKCYPIPRHDTVYWYQQGPGQDPQFLISFYEKMQSDKGSIPDRFSAQQFSDYHSELNMSSLELGDSALYFCASSLGLGTQETQYFGPGTRLLVL.